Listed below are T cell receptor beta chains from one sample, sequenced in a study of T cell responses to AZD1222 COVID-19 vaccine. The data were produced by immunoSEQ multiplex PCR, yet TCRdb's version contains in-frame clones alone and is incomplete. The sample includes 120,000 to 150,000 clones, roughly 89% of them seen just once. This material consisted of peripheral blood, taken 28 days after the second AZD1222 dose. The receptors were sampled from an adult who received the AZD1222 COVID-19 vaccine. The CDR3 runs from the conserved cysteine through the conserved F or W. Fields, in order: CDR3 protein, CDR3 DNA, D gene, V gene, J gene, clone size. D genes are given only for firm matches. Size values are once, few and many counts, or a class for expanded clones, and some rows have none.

CDR3 protein: CASSLGGLNTEAFF
CDR3 DNA: TGTGCCAGCAGTTTAGGGGGGTTGAACACTGAAGCTTTCTTT
D gene: NA
V gene: TRBV28
J gene: TRBJ1-1
clone size: NA

CDR3 protein: CASSDSRGSTDTQYF
CDR3 DNA: TGTGCCAGCAGTGACTCGAGGGGTTCCACAGATACGCAGTATTTT
D gene: NA
V gene: TRBV6-4
J gene: TRBJ2-3
clone size: NA

CDR3 protein: CAWSPPSDRGRSHGYTF
CDR3 DNA: TGTGCCTGGAGTCCCCCCTCGGACAGGGGCCGATCCCATGGCTACACCTTC
D gene: TRBD1
V gene: TRBV30
J gene: TRBJ1-2
clone size: NA

CDR3 protein: CASNLAGSYEQYF
CDR3 DNA: TGTGCCAGCAACTTAGCGGGGTCCTACGAGCAGTACTTC
D gene: TRBD2
V gene: TRBV2
J gene: TRBJ2-7
clone size: NA

CDR3 protein: CAWGWGTEAFF
CDR3 DNA: TGTGCCTGGGGCTGGGGGACTGAAGCTTTCTTT
D gene: NA
V gene: TRBV30
J gene: TRBJ1-1
clone size: NA

CDR3 protein: CASSPLGQGKATNEKLFF
CDR3 DNA: TGTGCCAGCAGTCCCCTCGGACAGGGGAAGGCAACTAATGAAAAACTGTTTTTT
D gene: TRBD1
V gene: TRBV27
J gene: TRBJ1-4
clone size: NA

CDR3 protein: CASSLYLSQPQHF
CDR3 DNA: TGTGCCAGCAGCTTGTACTTAAGCCAGCCCCAGCATTTT
D gene: NA
V gene: TRBV5-6
J gene: TRBJ1-5
clone size: NA

CDR3 protein: CATSDRERGDQPQHF
CDR3 DNA: TGTGCCACCAGTGACCGGGAGAGAGGGGATCAGCCCCAGCATTTT
D gene: NA
V gene: TRBV24-1
J gene: TRBJ1-5
clone size: NA

CDR3 protein: CAWGAGLSSYNEQFF
CDR3 DNA: TGTGCCTGGGGAGCGGGATTGAGCTCCTACAATGAGCAGTTCTTC
D gene: TRBD2
V gene: TRBV30
J gene: TRBJ2-1
clone size: NA

CDR3 protein: CASRGTSGGETQYF
CDR3 DNA: TGTGCCAGCCGCGGGACTAGTGGGGGGGAGACCCAGTACTTC
D gene: TRBD2
V gene: TRBV6-5
J gene: TRBJ2-5
clone size: NA

CDR3 protein: CASSRRQDLYTDTQYF
CDR3 DNA: TGTGCCAGTAGCCGGCGACAGGATTTGTACACAGATACGCAGTATTTT
D gene: NA
V gene: TRBV19
J gene: TRBJ2-3
clone size: NA

CDR3 protein: CASSEYISGANEKLFF
CDR3 DNA: TGTGCCAGCAGTGAATACATCTCTGGGGCTAATGAAAAACTGTTTTTT
D gene: NA
V gene: TRBV25-1
J gene: TRBJ1-4
clone size: NA

CDR3 protein: CASREPQGWETQYF
CDR3 DNA: TGTGCCAGCAGAGAACCACAAGGTTGGGAGACCCAGTACTTC
D gene: NA
V gene: TRBV28
J gene: TRBJ2-5
clone size: NA

CDR3 protein: CASSSGTSYEQYF
CDR3 DNA: TGTGCCAGCAGTTCCGGGACTAGCTACGAGCAGTACTTC
D gene: TRBD2
V gene: TRBV6-5
J gene: TRBJ2-7
clone size: NA

CDR3 protein: CASSGAGGSTDTQYF
CDR3 DNA: TGTGCCAGCAGCGGCGCGGGAGGTAGCACAGATACGCAGTATTTT
D gene: TRBD2
V gene: TRBV9
J gene: TRBJ2-3
clone size: NA

CDR3 protein: CASTETGYGYTF
CDR3 DNA: TGTGCCAGCACCGAGACAGGGTATGGCTACACCTTC
D gene: TRBD1
V gene: TRBV6-6
J gene: TRBJ1-2
clone size: NA

CDR3 protein: CSVEVAGGRSYEQYF
CDR3 DNA: TGCAGCGTTGAAGTAGCGGGAGGACGGTCCTACGAGCAGTACTTC
D gene: TRBD2
V gene: TRBV29-1
J gene: TRBJ2-7
clone size: NA

CDR3 protein: CASSLPSDRVQETQYF
CDR3 DNA: TGCGCCAGCAGCCTCCCGAGCGACAGGGTCCAAGAGACCCAGTACTTC
D gene: TRBD1
V gene: TRBV5-1
J gene: TRBJ2-5
clone size: NA

CDR3 protein: CASSYSQTSYEQYF
CDR3 DNA: TGTGCCAGCAGTTACTCGCAGACTTCCTACGAGCAGTACTTC
D gene: NA
V gene: TRBV6-5
J gene: TRBJ2-7
clone size: NA

CDR3 protein: CASSLGPPYGYTF
CDR3 DNA: TGTGCCAGCAGCTTAGGCCCCCCATATGGCTACACCTTC
D gene: NA
V gene: TRBV7-8
J gene: TRBJ1-2
clone size: once

CDR3 protein: CASTPRGMGKNIQYF
CDR3 DNA: TGTGCCAGCACTCCACGGGGAATGGGCAAAAACATTCAGTACTTC
D gene: NA
V gene: TRBV28
J gene: TRBJ2-4
clone size: NA

CDR3 protein: CASSEGGFQPQHF
CDR3 DNA: TGTGCCAGCAGTGAGGGGGGTTTCCAGCCCCAGCATTTT
D gene: NA
V gene: TRBV6-4
J gene: TRBJ1-5
clone size: NA

CDR3 protein: CASSPLQAGRDGEASYEQYF
CDR3 DNA: TGTGCCAGCAGCCCCCTCCAAGCGGGGCGGGACGGAGAGGCCTCCTACGAGCAGTACTTC
D gene: TRBD2
V gene: TRBV9
J gene: TRBJ2-7
clone size: NA